The following is a T cell receptor beta chain sequence with its context. The data originate from a study of blood T cell repertoires in COVID-19. Using immunoSEQ multiplex PCR, the repertoire was profiled, and TCRdb retains in-frame clones only, with some absent. The table has around 120,000 clones, just under 80% seen once. The V segment lost 8 bases and the J segment 6 bases; nucleotides outside the gene matches: 9. Germline lookup yields CDR1 MDHEN and CDR2 SYDVKM. CDR3 size: 14 residues. The source material was peripheral blood. The chain recombines TRBV28 with TRBJ1-5; TRBD1 aligns across 8 bases. The origin of this receptor is a human donor in a cohort sampled during active COVID-19. DNA for the CDR3: TGTGCCAGCCAACCCAGGGGGCGAAGTCAGCCCCAGCATTTT. This translates into CASQPRGRSQPQHF.